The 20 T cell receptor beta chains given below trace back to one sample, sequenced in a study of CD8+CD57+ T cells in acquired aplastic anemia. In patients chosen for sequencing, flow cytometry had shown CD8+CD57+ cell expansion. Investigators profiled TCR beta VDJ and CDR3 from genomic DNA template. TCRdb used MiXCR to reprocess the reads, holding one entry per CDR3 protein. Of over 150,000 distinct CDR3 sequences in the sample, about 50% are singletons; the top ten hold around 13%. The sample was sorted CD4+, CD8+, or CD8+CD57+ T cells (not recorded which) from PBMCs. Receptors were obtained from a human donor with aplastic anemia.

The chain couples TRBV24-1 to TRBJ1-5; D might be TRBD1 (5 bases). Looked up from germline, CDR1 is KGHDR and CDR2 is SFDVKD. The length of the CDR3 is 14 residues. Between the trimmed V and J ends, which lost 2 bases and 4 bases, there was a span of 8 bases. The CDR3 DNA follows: TGTGCCACCAGTGATTCAGGGAGAAATCAGCCCCAGCATTTT. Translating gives CATSDSGRNQPQHF.

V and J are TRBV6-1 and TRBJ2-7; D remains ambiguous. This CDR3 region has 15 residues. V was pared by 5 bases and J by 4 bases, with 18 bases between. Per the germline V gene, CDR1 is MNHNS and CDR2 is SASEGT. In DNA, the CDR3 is TGTGCCAGCAGTCTAAGTGCCGAAAGGTCGTACGAGCAGTACTTC. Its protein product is CASSLSAERSYEQYF.

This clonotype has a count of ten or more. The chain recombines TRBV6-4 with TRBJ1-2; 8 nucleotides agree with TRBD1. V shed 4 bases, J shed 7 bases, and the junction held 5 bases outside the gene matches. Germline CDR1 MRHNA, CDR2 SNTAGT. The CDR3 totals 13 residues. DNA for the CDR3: TGTGCCAGCAGTGCCAGGACAGGGTTTGGCTACACCTTC. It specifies CASSARTGFGYTF.

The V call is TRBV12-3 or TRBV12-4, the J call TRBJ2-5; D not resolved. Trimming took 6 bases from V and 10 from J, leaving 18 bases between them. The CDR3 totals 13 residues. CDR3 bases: TGTGCCAGCAGCCCCGGGTCTTACCCTCGCCAGTACTTC. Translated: CASSPGSYPRQYF.

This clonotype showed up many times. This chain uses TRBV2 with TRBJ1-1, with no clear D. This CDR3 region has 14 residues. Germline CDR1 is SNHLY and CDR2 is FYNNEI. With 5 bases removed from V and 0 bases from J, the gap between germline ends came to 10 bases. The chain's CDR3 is CASSLVGMNTEAFF. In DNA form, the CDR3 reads TGTGCCAGCAGTTTGGTAGGGATGAACACTGAAGCTTTCTTT. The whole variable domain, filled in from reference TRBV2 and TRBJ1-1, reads EPEVTQTPSHQVTQMGQEVILRCVPISNHLYFYWYRQILGQKVEFLVSFYNNEISEKSEIFDDQFSVERPDGSNFTLKIRSTKLEDSAMYFCASSLVGMNTEAFFGQGTRLTVV.

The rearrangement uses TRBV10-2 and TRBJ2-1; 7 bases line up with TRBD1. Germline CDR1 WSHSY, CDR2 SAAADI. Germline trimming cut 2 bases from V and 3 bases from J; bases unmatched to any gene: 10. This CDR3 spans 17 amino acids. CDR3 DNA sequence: TGCGCCAGCAGTGAGGAGGGGGACAGAGGTCACTACAATGAGCAGTTCTTC. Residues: CASSEEGDRGHYNEQFF.

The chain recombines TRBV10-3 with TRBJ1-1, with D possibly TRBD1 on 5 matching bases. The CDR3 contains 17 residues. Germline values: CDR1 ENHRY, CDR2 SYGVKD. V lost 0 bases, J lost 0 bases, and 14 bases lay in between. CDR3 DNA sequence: TGTGCCATCAGTGAGTCGAGACGGGACCTCATGAACACTGAAGCTTTCTTT. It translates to CAISESRRDLMNTEAFF.

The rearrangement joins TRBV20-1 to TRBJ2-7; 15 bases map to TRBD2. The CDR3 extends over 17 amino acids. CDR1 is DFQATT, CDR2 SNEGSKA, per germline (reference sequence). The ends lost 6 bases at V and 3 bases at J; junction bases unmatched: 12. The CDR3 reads CSAITGTSGRSVYEQYF. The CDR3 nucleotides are TGCAGTGCGATAACCGGGACTAGCGGGAGGTCGGTCTACGAGCAGTACTTC.

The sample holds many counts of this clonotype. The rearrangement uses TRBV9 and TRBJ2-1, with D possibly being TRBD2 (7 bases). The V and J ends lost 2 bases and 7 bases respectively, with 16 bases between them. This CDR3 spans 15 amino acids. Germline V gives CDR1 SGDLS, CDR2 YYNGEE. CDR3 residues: CASSVRWGGGNEQFF. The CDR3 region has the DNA TGTGCCAGCAGCGTCCGGTGGGGGGGCGGGAATGAGCAGTTCTTC.

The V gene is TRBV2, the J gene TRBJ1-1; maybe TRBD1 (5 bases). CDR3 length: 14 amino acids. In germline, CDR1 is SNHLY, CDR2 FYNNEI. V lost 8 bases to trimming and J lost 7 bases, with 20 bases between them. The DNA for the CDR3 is TGTGCCAGCCTATCGGGCCTCAGGGCTGATGAAGCTTTCTTT. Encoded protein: CASLSGLRADEAFF.

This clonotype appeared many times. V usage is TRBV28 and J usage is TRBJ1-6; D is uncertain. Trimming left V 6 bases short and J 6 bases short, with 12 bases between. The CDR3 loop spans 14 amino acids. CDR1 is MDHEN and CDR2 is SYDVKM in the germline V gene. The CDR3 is CASSPHRGNSPLHF. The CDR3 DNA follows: TGTGCCAGCAGCCCCCACAGAGGTAATTCACCCCTCCACTTT. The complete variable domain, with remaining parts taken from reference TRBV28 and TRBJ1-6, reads DVKVTQSSRYLVKRTGEKVFLECVQDMDHENMFWYRQDPGLGLRLIYFSYDVKMKEKGDIPEGYSVSREKKERFSLILESASTNQTSMYLCASSPHRGNSPLHFGNGTRLTVT.

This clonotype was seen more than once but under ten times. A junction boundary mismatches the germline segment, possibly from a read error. The DNA of the CDR3 is TGCAGTGCTAGAGATCCCCCCAGCGGCCTGCAGCTCTTC. Encoded protein: CSARDPPSGLQLF. The chain combines TRBV20-1 with TRBJ2-1; the D gene is possibly TRBD2 (5 bases). This CDR3 is 13 amino acids long. Germline CDR1 and CDR2: DFQATT and SNEGSKA (reference sequence).

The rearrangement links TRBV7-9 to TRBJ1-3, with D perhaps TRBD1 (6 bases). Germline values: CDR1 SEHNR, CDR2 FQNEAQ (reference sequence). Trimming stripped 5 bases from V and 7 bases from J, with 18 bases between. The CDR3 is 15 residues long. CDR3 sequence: CASSPTLSTGNTIYF. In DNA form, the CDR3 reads TGTGCCAGCAGCCCCACCCTTTCGACAGGCAACACCATATATTTT.

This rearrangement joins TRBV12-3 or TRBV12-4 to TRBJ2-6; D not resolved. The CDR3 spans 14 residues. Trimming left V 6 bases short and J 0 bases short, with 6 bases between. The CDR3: CASSQNSGANVLTF. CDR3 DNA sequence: TGTGCCAGCAGCCAGAACTCTGGGGCCAACGTCCTGACTTTC.

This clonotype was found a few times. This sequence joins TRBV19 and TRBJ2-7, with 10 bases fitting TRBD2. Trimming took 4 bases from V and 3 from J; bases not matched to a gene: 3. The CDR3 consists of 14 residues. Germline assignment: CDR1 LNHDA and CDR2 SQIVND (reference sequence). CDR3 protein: CASSTTSGIYEQYF. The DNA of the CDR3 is TGTGCCAGTAGTACTACTAGCGGGATCTACGAGCAGTACTTC.

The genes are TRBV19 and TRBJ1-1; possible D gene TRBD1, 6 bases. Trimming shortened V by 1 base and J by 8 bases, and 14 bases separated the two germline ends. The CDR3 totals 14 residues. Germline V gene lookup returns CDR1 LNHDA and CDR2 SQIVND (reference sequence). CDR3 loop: CASSIGFGGTEAFF. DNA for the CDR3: TGTGCCAGTAGTATAGGGTTCGGAGGGACAGAAGCTTTCTTT.

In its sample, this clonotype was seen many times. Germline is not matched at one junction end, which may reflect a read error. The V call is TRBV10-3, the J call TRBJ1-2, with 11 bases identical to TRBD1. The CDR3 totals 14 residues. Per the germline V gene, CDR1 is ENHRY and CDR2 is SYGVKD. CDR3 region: CAISEAGQGGSLAF. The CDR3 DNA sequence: TGTGCCATCAGTGAGGCGGGACAGGGGGGAAGTTTGGCCTTC.

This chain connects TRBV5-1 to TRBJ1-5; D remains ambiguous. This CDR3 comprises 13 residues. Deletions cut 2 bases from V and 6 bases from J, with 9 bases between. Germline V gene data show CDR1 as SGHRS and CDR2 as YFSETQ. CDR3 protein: CASSFRVGQPQHF. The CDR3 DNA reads TGCGCCAGCAGCTTTCGGGTCGGTCAGCCCCAGCATTTT.

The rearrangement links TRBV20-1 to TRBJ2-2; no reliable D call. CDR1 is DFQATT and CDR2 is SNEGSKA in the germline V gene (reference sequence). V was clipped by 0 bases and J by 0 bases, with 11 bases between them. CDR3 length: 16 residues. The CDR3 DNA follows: TGCAGTGCTAGAGATCTCACGGAGTCGAACACCGGGGAGCTGTTTTTT. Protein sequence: CSARDLTESNTGELFF.

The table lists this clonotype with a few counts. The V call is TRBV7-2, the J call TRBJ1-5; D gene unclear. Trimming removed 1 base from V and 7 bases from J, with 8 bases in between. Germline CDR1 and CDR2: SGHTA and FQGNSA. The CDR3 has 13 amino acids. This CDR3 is CASSLGWRQPQHF. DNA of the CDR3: TGTGCCAGCAGCTTAGGTTGGCGGCAGCCCCAGCATTTT.